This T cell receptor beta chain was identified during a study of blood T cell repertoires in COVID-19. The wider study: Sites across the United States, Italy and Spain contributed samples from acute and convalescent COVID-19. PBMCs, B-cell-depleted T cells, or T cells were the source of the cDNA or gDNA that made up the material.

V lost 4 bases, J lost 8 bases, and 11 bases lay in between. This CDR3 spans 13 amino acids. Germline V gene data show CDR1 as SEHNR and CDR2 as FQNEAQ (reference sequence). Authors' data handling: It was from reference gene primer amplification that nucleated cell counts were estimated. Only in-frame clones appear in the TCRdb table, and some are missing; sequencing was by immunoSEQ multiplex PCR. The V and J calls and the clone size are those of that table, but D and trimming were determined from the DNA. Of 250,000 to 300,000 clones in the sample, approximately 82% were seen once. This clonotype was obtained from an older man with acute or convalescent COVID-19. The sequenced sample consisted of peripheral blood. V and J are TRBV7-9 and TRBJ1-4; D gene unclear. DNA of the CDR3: TGTGCCAGCAGCTCCCGGTCCGAAGAAAAACTGTTTTTT. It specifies CASSSRSEEKLFF.